The 31 T cell receptor beta chains given below trace back to one sample, sequenced in a study of Graves' ophthalmopathy and Graves' hyperthyroidism. The authors amplified TCR beta CDR3 regions from RNA transcripts. Following a first-round RT-PCR that used HTBI primers, a second-round multiplex PCR was carried out. Each CDR3 protein is one row after TCRdb ran MiXCR on the multiplex PCR reads. The repertoire holds about 700,000 distinct CDR3 sequences, roughly 40% seen once, with approximately 46% in the top ten. Sequenced sample: peripheral blood. The source is an adult man with Graves' ophthalmopathy.

This chain's CDR3 is CATSRDEGTVYEQYF. Written as DNA, the CDR3 is TGTGCCACCAGCAGAGATGAGGGGACAGTCTACGAGCAGTACTTC. This chain uses TRBV15 with TRBJ2-7; 7 bases map to TRBD1. Trimming cost V 0 bases and J 3 bases; bases outside gene matches: 5. Germline assignment: CDR1 LNHNV and CDR2 YYDKDF (reference sequence). The CDR3 is 15 amino acids.

This clonotype appeared a few times. J is TRBJ1-1 and V is TRBV6-2 or TRBV6-3; D uncertain. Germline-derived CDR1 and CDR2 are MNHEY and SVGEGT. Trimming removed 7 bases at V and 5 bases at J, with 14 bases between. The CDR3 length is 13 residues. DNA for the CDR3: TGTGCCAGCAACAGCCCCTCGGAGACTGAAGCTTTCTTT. Translated, it gives CASNSPSETEAFF.

This chain links TRBV7-9 with TRBJ2-2; no firm D call. The V gene's germline CDR1 is SEHNR and CDR2 FQNEAQ (reference sequence). The CDR3 totals 13 residues. Trimming removed 8 bases from V and 2 bases from J, with 9 bases in between. The CDR3, as DNA: TGTGCCAGCCAAAACCTTAACACCGGGGAGCTGTTTTTT. It is translated as CASQNLNTGELFF.

Ten or more counts support this clonotype. This rearrangement joins TRBV10-3 to TRBJ2-7, with 7 bases fitting TRBD1. Germline assignment: CDR1 ENHRY and CDR2 SYGVKD. Trimming at V came to 5 bases and at J to 2 bases, leaving 6 bases not matched to a gene. This CDR3 has 14 residues. CDR3 in amino acids: CAISWSGQPYEQYF. The DNA for the CDR3 is TGTGCCATCAGTTGGTCGGGACAGCCCTACGAGCAGTACTTC.

Points on this clonotype: A much larger clone is a single base away; this may be a read error. The rearrangement uses TRBV25-1 and TRBJ1-6; no clear D gene. V dropped 8 bases and J dropped 11 bases, with 16 bases sitting between them. Germline V CDR1 and CDR2: MGHDK, SYGVNS. CDR3 length equals 13 residues. CDR3 DNA: TGTGCCAGCTCACCGACGTCCGGTCCACCCCTCCACTTT. Translating it yields CASSPTSGPPLHF.

The CDR3 nucleotides are TGTGCCAGTAGTCCCTCGGGACAGAACTATGGCTACACCTTC. Its protein is CASSPSGQNYGYTF. The chain recombines TRBV19 with TRBJ1-2; 7 nucleotides agree with TRBD1. The CDR3 runs to 14 residues. The V segment lost 5 bases and the J segment 2 bases; nucleotides outside the gene matches: 5. CDR1 and CDR2 from the germline V gene are LNHDA and SQIVND (reference sequence).

This clonotype came up many times. This rearrangement joins TRBV7-2 to TRBJ1-5; D is unclear. CDR3 length: 15 amino acids. CDR1 and CDR2 from the germline V gene are SGHTA and FQGNSA. V was pared by 5 bases and J by 0 bases, with 11 bases between. This chain's CDR3 is CASSQSGVSNQPQHF. For the CDR3, the DNA is TGTGCCAGCAGCCAAAGCGGGGTTAGCAATCAGCCCCAGCATTTT.

On this clonotype: A much larger clone is a single base away; this may be a read error. This rearrangement joins TRBV11-2 to TRBJ2-7; TRBD1 might be the D (6 bases). From germline, CDR1 is SGHAT and CDR2 FQNNGV. The CDR3 extends over 12 amino acids. The CDR3 DNA reads TGTGCCAGCGGCTTCAACAGGGCCGAGCAGTACTTC. Encoded protein: CASGFNRAEQYF.

As regards this clonotype: No conserved phenylalanine or tryptophan is present at the end of the CDR3, so a read error is the likely explanation. This sequence joins TRBV10-2 and TRBJ1-5; 7 bases map to TRBD1. Germline-derived CDR1 and CDR2 are WSHSY and SAAADI. V was clipped by 2 bases and J by 2 bases; unmatched bases: 9. CDR3 length: 17 amino acids. CDR3 DNA: TGCGCCAGCAGTGAGGGTACAGGGGCGAGGGGCAATCAGCCCCAGCATTCT. It specifies CASSEGTGARGNQPQHS.

This clonotype was detected ten times or more. The CDR3 is CASSRGTSGPQHF. The CDR3, as DNA: TGTGCCAGCAGCCGTGGGACAAGCGGGCCCCAGCATTTT. This chain links TRBV12-3 or TRBV12-4 with TRBJ1-5, with D possibly TRBD1 on 6 matching bases. V lost 6 bases and J 9 bases, leaving 15 bases between the germline ends. This CDR3 spans 13 amino acids.

J is TRBJ2-7 and V is TRBV5-4; tentative D call: TRBD1 (5 bases). Per germline, CDR1 SGHNT and CDR2 YYREEE (reference sequence). The CDR3 totals 14 residues. V was shortened by 0 bases and J by 5 bases, with 12 bases between the two germline ends. CDR3 region: CASSLEQGRDEQYF. CDR3 bases: TGTGCCAGCAGCTTGGAGCAGGGTAGAGACGAGCAGTACTTC.

The sample holds a few counts of this clonotype. V usage is TRBV25-1 and J usage is TRBJ1-2; tentatively, D is TRBD1 (6 bases). V dropped 5 bases and J dropped 11 bases, with 21 bases sitting between them. Per the germline V gene, CDR1 is MGHDK and CDR2 is SYGVNS. This CDR3 has 14 residues. The CDR3 coding sequence is TGTGCCAGCAGTTTGGGGGCTGGGTCTATGGGTTACACCTTC. Its translation: CASSLGAGSMGYTF.

This clonotype was recorded only once. This may arise from a read error, as a much more abundant clone is one base away. V is TRBV10-2 and J is TRBJ2-5; tentatively, D is TRBD1 (5 bases). The CDR3 spans 14 residues. The ends were cut back, 0 bases at V and 3 bases at J, with 8 bases in the middle. Germline V gives CDR1 WSHSY, CDR2 SAAADI. The CDR3: CASSESVGEETQYF. The CDR3 DNA reads TGCGCCAGCAGTGAGTCGGTAGGGGAAGAGACCCAGTACTTC.

This clonotype was found many times. This rearrangement joins TRBV2 to TRBJ2-2; unclear D gene. Trimming cost V 4 bases and J 5 bases, with 14 bases left between them. Per the germline V gene, CDR1 is SNHLY and CDR2 is FYNNEI. This CDR3 has 15 amino acids. CDR3 amino acids: CASSAERVGTGELFF. In DNA form, the CDR3 reads TGTGCCAGCAGTGCGGAAAGGGTGGGAACCGGGGAGCTGTTTTTT.

This clonotype occurred once. The V call is TRBV5-1, the J call TRBJ2-7; 7 nucleotides agree with TRBD1. Germline assignment: CDR1 SGHRS and CDR2 YFSETQ. This CDR3 is 16 amino acids long. V trimming: 0 bases; J trimming: 1 base; junction bases outside the gene matches: 7. The CDR3 coding sequence is TGCGCCAGCAGCTTGGAGAATAACAGGGGTTCCTACGAGCAGTACTTC. It is translated as CASSLENNRGSYEQYF.

The genes are TRBV10-3 and TRBJ2-3, with D unclear. This CDR3 region has 13 residues. The V gene lost 8 bases and the J gene lost 2 bases, with 11 bases spanning the gap. Germline CDR1 ENHRY, CDR2 SYGVKD. CDR3 sequence (DNA): TGTGCCATCGGCGTCAGCAACACAGATACGCAGTATTTT. Translated: CAIGVSNTDTQYF.

V and J are TRBV25-1 and TRBJ1-1; 9 bases are shared with TRBD1. CDR1 and CDR2 (germline): MGHDK, SYGVNS. V lost 5 bases to trimming and J lost 10 bases; unmatched junction nucleotides: 5. The length of the CDR3 is 12 residues. The CDR3 DNA reads as TGTGCCAGCAGTTTAATGGGACAGGGAGCTTTCTTT. Residues: CASSLMGQGAFF.

Many counts were recorded for this clonotype. The J gene is TRBJ1-2, the V gene TRBV24-1; 10 positions match TRBD1. This CDR3 contains 14 residues. Germline loops: CDR1 KGHDR, CDR2 SFDVKD. The V gene end was trimmed by 4 bases and the J gene end by 7 bases; junction bases not matched to a gene: 5. In nucleotides, the CDR3 is TGTGCCACCAGTGACCCCCGGACAGGGGGTGGCTACACCTTC. It is translated as CATSDPRTGGGYTF.

This clonotype was counted only a few times. The V gene is TRBV7-9, the J gene TRBJ1-3, with 8 bases fitting TRBD1. The CDR3 consists of 15 residues. With 8 bases clipped from V and 2 bases from J, the junction kept 8 bases outside the gene matches. Germline loops: CDR1 SEHNR, CDR2 FQNEAQ (reference sequence). CDR3 DNA sequence: TGTGCCAGCTCGGTGCAACAGGGGGCTGGAAACACCATATATTTT. Translating gives CASSVQQGAGNTIYF. The variable domain in full, with the rest retrieved from reference TRBV7-9 and TRBJ1-3, is DTGVSQNPRHKITKRGQNVTFRCDPISEHNRLYWYRQTLGQGPEFLTYFQNEAQLEKSRLLSDRFSAERPKGSFSTLEIQRTEQGDSAMYLCASSVQQGAGNTIYFGEGSWLTVV.

The gene calls are TRBV7-2 and TRBJ2-7; the match to TRBD2 covers 12 bases. The trim removed 5 bases at V and 2 bases at J, leaving 13 bases unmatched. Germline CDR1 reads SGHTA; CDR2 reads FQGNSA. The CDR3 sequence is 18 residues long. The CDR3: CASSRPTSGSLSAYEQYF. The CDR3 region has the DNA TGTGCCAGCAGCCGCCCGACTAGCGGGAGTCTTTCCGCCTACGAGCAGTACTTC.

This clonotype was observed a handful of times. The rearrangement joins TRBV6-5 to TRBJ1-3, with TRBD1 as a possible D gene (5 bases). The CDR3 covers 14 residues. V was clipped by 6 bases and J by 2 bases, with 11 bases between them. Germline V lookup: CDR1 MNHEY, CDR2 SVGAGI. CDR3 bases: TGTGCCAGCAGACGCAGGGTCCCTGGAAACACCATATATTTT. The encoded protein is CASRRRVPGNTIYF.

This clonotype has at least ten counts. The CDR3 loop is CSVGSWDTEAFF. The CDR3 coding sequence is TGCAGCGTTGGGTCATGGGACACTGAAGCTTTCTTT. The V and J genes are TRBV29-1 and TRBJ1-1, with unresolved D. Per germline, CDR1 SQVTM and CDR2 ANQGSEA. CDR3 length: 12 amino acids. V was cut by 4 bases and J by 3 bases, with 9 bases left in between.

The genes are TRBV5-1 and TRBJ2-7; D possibly corresponds to TRBD1 (5 bases). Per the germline V gene, CDR1 is SGHRS and CDR2 is YFSETQ. The CDR3 consists of 13 residues. The V gene lost 3 bases and the J gene lost 6 bases, with 13 bases spanning the gap. The CDR3 spells CASSSGQTREQYF. For the CDR3, the DNA is TGCGCCAGCAGCTCCGGACAAACACGCGAGCAGTACTTC.

In its sample, this clonotype was seen a few times. One end of the junction fails to match germline, which may point to a read error. This sequence joins TRBV24-1 and TRBJ1-5; D possibly corresponds to TRBD1 (5 bases). Germline V lookup: CDR1 KGHDR, CDR2 SFDVKD. CDR3 length: 13 amino acids. The CDR3 sequence is CASSYSKGQPQHF. The CDR3 region has the DNA TGTGCCAGCAGTTACTCTAAGGGGCAGCCCCAGCATTTT.

This chain uses TRBV25-1 with TRBJ1-6, with TRBD1 as a possible D gene (6 bases). CDR3 length: 15 residues. Germline loops: CDR1 MGHDK, CDR2 SYGVNS. The V end was cut by 5 bases, the J end by 6 bases, with 14 bases between. CDR3 region: CASSSRGRVNSPLHF. The CDR3 DNA reads as TGTGCCAGCAGTTCCAGGGGAAGGGTTAATTCACCCCTCCACTTT.

This clonotype was counted ten times or more. This sequence joins TRBV20-1 and TRBJ2-5, with D possibly called TRBD1 or TRBD2 (7 bases each). The V gene lost 6 bases and the J gene lost 5 bases, with 19 bases spanning the gap. The germline V gene has CDR1 DFQATT and CDR2 SNEGSKA (reference sequence). CDR3 length: 14 amino acids. This CDR3 reads CSADQGGAVETQYF. CDR3 coding DNA: TGCAGTGCAGATCAGGGGGGGGCCGTGGAGACCCAGTACTTC.

The rearrangement joins TRBV20-1 to TRBJ2-3; D is possibly TRBD2 (5 bases). This CDR3 spans 12 amino acids. With 6 bases removed from V and 2 bases from J, the gap between germline ends came to 9 bases. Germline V lookup: CDR1 DFQATT, CDR2 SNEGSKA (reference sequence). The CDR3 DNA follows: TGCAGTGCGCCCGGGAACACAGATACGCAGTATTTT. The encoded protein is CSAPGNTDTQYF.

The J gene is TRBJ2-2, the V gene TRBV25-1, with 9 nucleotides matching TRBD2. V trimming: 6 bases; J trimming: 5 bases; junction bases outside the gene matches: 10. The CDR3 is made up of 16 amino acids. Germline V gives CDR1 MGHDK, CDR2 SYGVNS. The CDR3 coding sequence is TGTGCCAGCAGCACAGGAGGCGGGAGGGAAACCGGGGAGCTGTTTTTT. Protein sequence: CASSTGGGRETGELFF. The variable domain in full, with the rest retrieved from reference TRBV25-1 and TRBJ2-2, is EADIYQTPRYLVIGTGKKITLECSQTMGHDKMYWYQQDPGMELHLIHYSYGVNSTEKGDLSSESTVSRIRTEHFPLTLESARPSHTSQYLCASSTGGGRETGELFFGEGSRLTVL.

This clonotype was observed many times. The chain carries TRBV7-2 and TRBJ1-3; D uncertain. The CDR3 extends over 13 amino acids. Looked up from germline, CDR1 is SGHTA and CDR2 is FQGNSA. V was cut by 5 bases and J by 4 bases, with 9 bases left in between. The CDR3 sequence is CASSPPGGNTIYF. The CDR3 bases are TGTGCCAGCAGCCCCCCGGGAGGAAACACCATATATTTT.

The chain combines TRBV29-1 with TRBJ1-3; TRBD1 is a possible D gene (5 bases). Germline V gene lookup returns CDR1 SQVTM and CDR2 ANQGSEA. The CDR3 spans 12 residues. The V end was cut by 2 bases, the J end by 7 bases, with 9 bases between. CDR3 coding DNA: TGCAGCGTTGAATGGGACCACAACACCATATATTTT. Translating gives CSVEWDHNTIYF.

The chain uses TRBV7-9 and TRBJ2-5; the D gene is possibly TRBD1 (6 bases). Germline values: CDR1 SEHNR, CDR2 FQNEAQ (reference sequence). The CDR3 covers 14 residues. Trimming cost V 11 bases and J 1 base, with 17 bases left between them. CDR3 in amino acids: CAWRTTGAQETQYF. The CDR3 nucleotides are TGTGCCTGGAGGACGACAGGAGCCCAAGAGACCCAGTACTTC.